Each of the 3 T cell receptor beta chains below was sequenced from the same sample in a study of control samples from healthy donors and cancer patients. The data were produced by immunoSEQ multiplex PCR, yet TCRdb's version contains in-frame clones alone and is incomplete. Of 130,000 to 150,000 clones in the sample, roughly 93% were seen once. Sequencing used blood. These receptor sequences come from a man younger than 30 in good health.

The gene calls are TRBV5-1 and TRBJ1-5; 7 bases are a match to TRBD1. The CDR3 has 14 amino acids. Germline V gene data show CDR1 as SGHRS and CDR2 as YFSETQ. The junction had 7 bases not matched to a gene; V was cut back by 4 bases and J by 6 bases. The CDR3 reads CASSDDRVSQPQHF. CDR3 sequence (DNA): TGCGCCAGCAGCGACGACAGGGTTTCTCAGCCCCAGCATTTT.

This sequence joins TRBV27 and TRBJ2-2; D unresolved. Germline lookup yields CDR1 MNHEY and CDR2 SMNVEV (reference sequence). This CDR3 is 16 amino acids long. Deletions cut 4 bases from V and 0 bases from J, with 12 bases between. This CDR3 reads CASSSDTLSNTGELFF. The CDR3 DNA reads TGTGCCAGCAGTTCCGACACCCTATCGAACACCGGGGAGCTGTTTTTT.

The gene calls are TRBV7-3 and TRBJ1-1, with D unclear. The CDR3 is 14 residues long. The V end was cut by 4 bases, the J end by 0 bases, with 9 bases between. Per germline, CDR1 SGHTA and CDR2 FQGTGA. The CDR3 protein is CASSSLQLNTEAFF. The DNA for the CDR3 is TGTGCCAGCAGCTCCTTACAGCTGAACACTGAAGCTTTCTTT.